This T cell receptor (beta chain) was recovered during a study of metastatic and nonmetastatic thyroid tumors. Study overall: Blood and tumor or nodule tissue repertoires from malignant and benign thyroid patients were compared.

There are a few counts of this clone. Its specificity is not known. Using MiXCR, TCRdb re-called clones from the PCR reads. The sample lists 6,800 or so clones; around a third were seen once. The CDR3 is 14 residues long. V lost 2 bases and J 4 bases, leaving 12 bases between the germline ends. Notes on the study in general: Across blood and tumor, TCR beta diversity in malignant thyroid tumors was reportedly significantly higher than in benign nodules.

Patients had received no treatment of any kind before thyroid surgery. This clonotype was obtained from a female donor with papillary thyroid cancer or a benign thyroid nodule (not recorded which). Some clones in this sample may be carry-over from other donors' samples. Input material: adjacent normal tissue. The gene calls are TRBV12-3 or TRBV12-4 and TRBJ2-7; the D gene is possibly TRBD2 (6 bases). CDR3 sequence reads: CASSLRGLGYEQYF. Here the CDR3 DNA reads TGTGCCAGCAGTTTACGGGGACTGGGGTACGAGCAGTACTTC.